The present T cell receptor (beta chain) was sequenced within a study of OX40 agonist ivuxolimab in advanced cancers. V gave up 8 bases and J gave up 4 bases; unmatched junction bases: 11. This CDR3 contains 15 residues. Profiled with immunoSEQ multiplex PCR; TCRdb holds only in-frame clones, not every one. The sample lists about 23,000 clones, about 85% occurring once. The chain uses TRBV23-1 and TRBJ2-3, with TRBD2 matching over 8 bases. TRBV23-1 is recorded as an ORF, its role being uncertain. The sequence derives from an adult with an advanced solid tumor such as melanoma, head and neck, liver or kidney cancer. The sample was CD4+ or CD8+ T cells sorted from blood, taken in a trial of the OX40 agonist ivuxolimab. The DNA of the CDR3 is TGCGCCAGCTGCGCGAAGCGGGGGTTTGCAGATACGCAGTATTTT. It codes for CASCAKRGFADTQYF.